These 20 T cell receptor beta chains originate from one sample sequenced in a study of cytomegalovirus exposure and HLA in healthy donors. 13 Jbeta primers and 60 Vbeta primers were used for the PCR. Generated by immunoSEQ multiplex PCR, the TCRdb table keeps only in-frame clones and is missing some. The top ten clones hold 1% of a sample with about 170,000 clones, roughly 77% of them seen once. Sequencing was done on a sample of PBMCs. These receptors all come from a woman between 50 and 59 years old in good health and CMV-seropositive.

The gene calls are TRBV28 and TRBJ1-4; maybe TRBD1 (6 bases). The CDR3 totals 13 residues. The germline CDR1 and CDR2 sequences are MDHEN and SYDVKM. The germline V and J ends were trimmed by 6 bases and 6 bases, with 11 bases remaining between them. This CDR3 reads CASRPQGYEKLFF. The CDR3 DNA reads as TGTGCCAGCAGACCCCAGGGGTATGAAAAACTGTTTTTT.

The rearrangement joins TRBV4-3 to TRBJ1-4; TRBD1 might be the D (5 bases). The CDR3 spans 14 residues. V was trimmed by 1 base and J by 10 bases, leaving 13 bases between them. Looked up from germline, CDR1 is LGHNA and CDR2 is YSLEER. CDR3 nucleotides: TGCGCCAGCAGCCAAGTGGCAGGCGGGGGAAAACTGTTTTTT. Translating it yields CASSQVAGGGKLFF.

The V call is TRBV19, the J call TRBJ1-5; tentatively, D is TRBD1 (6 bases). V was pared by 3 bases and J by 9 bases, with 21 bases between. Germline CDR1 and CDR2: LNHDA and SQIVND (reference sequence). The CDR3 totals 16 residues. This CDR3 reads CASSIPGVRGKPPQHF. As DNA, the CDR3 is TGTGCCAGTAGTATCCCAGGGGTGCGGGGGAAACCGCCCCAGCATTTT.

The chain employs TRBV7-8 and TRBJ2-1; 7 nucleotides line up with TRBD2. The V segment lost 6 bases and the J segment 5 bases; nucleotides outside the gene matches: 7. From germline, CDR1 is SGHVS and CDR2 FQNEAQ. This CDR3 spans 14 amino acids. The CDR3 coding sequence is TGTGCCAGCAGTGCGGGACTACCTAACAATGAGCAGTTCTTC. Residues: CASSAGLPNNEQFF. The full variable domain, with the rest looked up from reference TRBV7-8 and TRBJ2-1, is GAGVSQSPRYKVAKRGQDVALRCDPISGHVSLFWYQQALGQGPEFLTYFQNEAQLDKSGLPSDRFFAERPEGSVSTLKIQRTQQEDSAVYLCASSAGLPNNEQFFGPGTRLTVL.

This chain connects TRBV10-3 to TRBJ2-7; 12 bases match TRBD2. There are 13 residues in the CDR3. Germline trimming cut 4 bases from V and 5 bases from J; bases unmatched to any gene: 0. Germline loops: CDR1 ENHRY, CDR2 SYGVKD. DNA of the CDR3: TGTGCCATCAGTGGGACTAGCGGGAACGAGCAGTACTTC. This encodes CAISGTSGNEQYF.

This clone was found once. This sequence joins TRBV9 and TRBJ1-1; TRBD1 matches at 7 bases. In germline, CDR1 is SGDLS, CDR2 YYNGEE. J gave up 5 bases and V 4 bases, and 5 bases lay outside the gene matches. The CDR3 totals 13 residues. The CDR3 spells CASSTTGKTEAFF. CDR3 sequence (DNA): TGTGCCAGCAGCACGACAGGGAAGACTGAAGCTTTCTTT.

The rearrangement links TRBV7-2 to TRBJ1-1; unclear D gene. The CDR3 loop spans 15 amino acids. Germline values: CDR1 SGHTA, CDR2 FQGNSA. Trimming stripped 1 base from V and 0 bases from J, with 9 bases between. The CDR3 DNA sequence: TGTGCCAGCAGCTTAGTACGGGGAGTGAACACTGAAGCTTTCTTT. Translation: CASSLVRGVNTEAFF. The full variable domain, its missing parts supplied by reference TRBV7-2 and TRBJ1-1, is GAGVSQSPSNKVTEKGKDVELRCDPISGHTALYWYRQSLGQGLEFLIYFQGNSAPDKSGLPSDRFSAERTGGSVSTLTIQRTQQEDSAVYLCASSLVRGVNTEAFFGQGTRLTVV.

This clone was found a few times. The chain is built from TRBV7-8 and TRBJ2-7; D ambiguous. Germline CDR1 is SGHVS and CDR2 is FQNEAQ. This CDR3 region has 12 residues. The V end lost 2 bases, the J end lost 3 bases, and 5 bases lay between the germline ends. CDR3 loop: CASSLYNYEQYF. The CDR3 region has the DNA TGTGCCAGCAGCTTATACAACTACGAGCAGTACTTC.

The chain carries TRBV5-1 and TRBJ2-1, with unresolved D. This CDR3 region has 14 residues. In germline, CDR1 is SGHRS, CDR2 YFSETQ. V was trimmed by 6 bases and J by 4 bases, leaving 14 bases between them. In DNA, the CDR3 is TGCGCCAGCACCCAAGACGGGTCGTACAATGAGCAGTTCTTC. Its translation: CASTQDGSYNEQFF.

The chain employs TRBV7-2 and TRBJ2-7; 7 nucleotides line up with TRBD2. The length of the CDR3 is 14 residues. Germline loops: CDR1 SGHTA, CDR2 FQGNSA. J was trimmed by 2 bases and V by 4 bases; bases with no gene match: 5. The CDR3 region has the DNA TGTGCCAGCAGCTCGACCAGCGGGGCCTACGAGCAGTACTTC. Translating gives CASSSTSGAYEQYF.

CDR3 loop: CASGEYSGSPDTQYF. Written as DNA, the CDR3 is TGTGCCAGCGGAGAATATAGCGGGAGTCCAGATACGCAGTATTTT. V is TRBV28 and J is TRBJ2-3; 9 bases are shared with TRBD2. Germline CDR1 reads MDHEN; CDR2 reads SYDVKM. V shed 8 bases and J 4 bases; nucleotides not matched to a gene: 10. The CDR3 is 15 amino acids. The full variable domain, completed using reference TRBV28 and TRBJ2-3, is DVKVTQSSRYLVKRTGEKVFLECVQDMDHENMFWYRQDPGLGLRLIYFSYDVKMKEKGDIPEGYSVSREKKERFSLILESASTNQTSMYLCASGEYSGSPDTQYFGPGTRLTVL.

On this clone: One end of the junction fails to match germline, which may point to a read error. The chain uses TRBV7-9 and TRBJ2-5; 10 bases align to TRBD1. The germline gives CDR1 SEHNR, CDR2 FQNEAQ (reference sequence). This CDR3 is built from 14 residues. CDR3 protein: CSSSTGQGTETQYF. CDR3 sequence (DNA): TGTTCCAGCAGCACGGGACAGGGGACAGAGACCCAGTACTTC. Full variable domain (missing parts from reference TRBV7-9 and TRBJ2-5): DTGVSQNPRHKITKRGQNVTFRCDPISEHNRLYWYRQTLGQGPEFLTYFQNEAQLEKSRLLSDRFSAERPKGSFSTLEIQRTEQGDSAMYLCSSSTGQGTETQYFGPGTRLLVL.

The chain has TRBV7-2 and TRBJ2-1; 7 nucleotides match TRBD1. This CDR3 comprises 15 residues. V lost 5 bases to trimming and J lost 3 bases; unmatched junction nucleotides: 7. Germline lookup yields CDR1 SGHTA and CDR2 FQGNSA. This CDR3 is CASSRTGQDYNEQFF. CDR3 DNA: TGTGCCAGCAGCCGGACCGGACAGGACTACAATGAGCAGTTCTTC.

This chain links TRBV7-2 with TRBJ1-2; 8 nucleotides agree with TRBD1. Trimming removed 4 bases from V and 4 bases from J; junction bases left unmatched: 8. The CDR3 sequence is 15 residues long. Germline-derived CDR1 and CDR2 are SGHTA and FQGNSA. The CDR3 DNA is TGTGCCAGCAGCTCGGACAGGGATAAGATCTATGGCTACACCTTC. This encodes CASSSDRDKIYGYTF.

The CDR3 protein is CASSHLDILSYNEQFF. The CDR3 DNA sequence: TGCGCCAGCAGCCACCTGGACATCCTCTCCTACAATGAGCAGTTCTTC. V and J are TRBV4-1 and TRBJ2-1; D is possibly TRBD1 (5 bases). V was trimmed by 3 bases and J by 0 bases, leaving 12 bases between them. Per the germline V gene, CDR1 is MGHRA and CDR2 is YSYEKL. The CDR3 loop spans 16 amino acids.

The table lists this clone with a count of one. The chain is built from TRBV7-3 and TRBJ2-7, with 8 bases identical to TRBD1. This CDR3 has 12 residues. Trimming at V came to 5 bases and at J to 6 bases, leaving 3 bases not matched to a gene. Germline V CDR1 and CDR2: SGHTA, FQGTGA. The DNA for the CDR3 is TGTGCCAGCAGCCCGGACAGGGTCGAGCAGTACTTC. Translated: CASSPDRVEQYF.

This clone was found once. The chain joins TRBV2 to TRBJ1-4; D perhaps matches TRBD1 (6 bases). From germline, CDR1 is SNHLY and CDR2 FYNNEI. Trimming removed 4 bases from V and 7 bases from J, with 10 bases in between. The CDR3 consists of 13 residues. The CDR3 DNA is TGTGCCAGCAGTGGCAGGGGCGGTGAAAAACTGTTTTTT. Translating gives CASSGRGGEKLFF. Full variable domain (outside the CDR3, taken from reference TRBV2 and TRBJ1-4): EPEVTQTPSHQVTQMGQEVILRCVPISNHLYFYWYRQILGQKVEFLVSFYNNEISEKSEIFDDQFSVERPDGSNFTLKIRSTKLEDSAMYFCASSGRGGEKLFFGSGTQLSVL.

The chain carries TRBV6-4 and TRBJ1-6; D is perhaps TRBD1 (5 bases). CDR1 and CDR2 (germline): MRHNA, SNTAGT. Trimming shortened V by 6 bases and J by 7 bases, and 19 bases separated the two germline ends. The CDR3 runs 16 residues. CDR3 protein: CASSARPGLFNSPLHF. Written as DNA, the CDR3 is TGTGCCAGCAGCGCCAGACCGGGACTTTTCAATTCACCCCTCCACTTT.

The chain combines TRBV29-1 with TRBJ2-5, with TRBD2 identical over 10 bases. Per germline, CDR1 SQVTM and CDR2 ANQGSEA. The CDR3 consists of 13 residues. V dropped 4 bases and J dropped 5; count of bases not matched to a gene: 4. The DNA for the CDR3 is TGCAGCGTTGCCAAGACTAGCGGGGAGACCCAGTACTTC. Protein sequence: CSVAKTSGETQYF.

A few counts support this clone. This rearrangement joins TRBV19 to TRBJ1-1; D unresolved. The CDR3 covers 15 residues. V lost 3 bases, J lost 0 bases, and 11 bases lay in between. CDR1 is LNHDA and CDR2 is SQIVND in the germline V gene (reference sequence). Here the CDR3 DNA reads TGTGCCAGTAGTATCCCCCTCAGTATGAACACTGAAGCTTTCTTT. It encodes CASSIPLSMNTEAFF.